This entry concerns a single T cell receptor beta chain. Germline CDR1 reads GTSNPN; CDR2 reads SVGIG (reference sequence). The CDR3 totals 10 residues. V lost 2 bases and J lost 5, with 3 bases in between. Sequenced by immunoSEQ multiplex PCR; TCRdb stores in-frame clones only, minus some. The sample consists of tens of thousands of clones, roughly 80% of them appearing once. The record originates from a study of OX40 agonist ivuxolimab in advanced cancers. This sample comprised CD4+ or CD8+ T cells sorted from blood, obtained in a trial of the OX40 agonist ivuxolimab. The TCR was taken from an adult with an advanced solid tumor such as melanoma, head and neck, liver or kidney cancer. V and J are TRBV30 and TRBJ1-1; no reliable D call. The CDR3 loop is CAWSRTEAFF. The CDR3 DNA follows: TGTGCCTGGAGTAGGACTGAAGCTTTCTTT.